Sequencing of this TCR beta chain was carried out in a study of shared clonotypes between healthy human individuals. Across the study: A donor's plate count was three for CD4 naive and three for CD4 memory; CD8 naive had two and CD8 memory one. Study findings and constraints: Blood was the only sampled material, and tissue repertoires likely differ. Richness estimates generally favored naive over memory subsets. The study's rarefaction showed incomplete sorted-subset sequencing despite large depth.

This clone was counted between two and nine times. The target antigen is unknown. Profiling relied on immunoSEQ multiplex PCR, and the TCRdb table lists in-frame clones only, not all of them. The sample shows a few million clones, more than 90% of them seen only once. Sequenced sample: naive CD4+ T cells sorted from blood. The subset is: CD45RA+ positively selected. This clonotype originated in a man younger than 35 in good health.

The CDR3 spells CASSPQGPETQYF. CDR3 DNA: TGTGCCAGCAGCCCACAGGGGCCGGAGACCCAGTACTTC. This chain uses TRBV7-8 with TRBJ2-5, with 7 bases fitting TRBD1. Per germline, CDR1 SGHVS and CDR2 FQNEAQ. The CDR3 is 13 residues long. V dropped 5 bases and J dropped 5; count of bases not matched to a gene: 5. Supplemented by reference TRBV7-8 and TRBJ2-5, the full variable domain reads GAGVSQSPRYKVAKRGQDVALRCDPISGHVSLFWYQQALGQGPEFLTYFQNEAQLDKSGLPSDRFFAERPEGSVSTLKIQRTQQEDSAVYLCASSPQGPETQYFGPGTRLLVL.